The TCR beta chain described here comes from a study of blood T cell repertoires in COVID-19. This CDR3 is 11 amino acids long. Trimming removed 6 bases at V and 2 bases at J, with 4 bases between. Germline CDR1 reads SNHLY; CDR2 reads FYNNEI. The method was immunoSEQ multiplex PCR; TCRdb's version includes in-frame clones alone and lacks a portion of them. The sample contains tens of thousands of clones, about 80% of which appear only once. The sequencing input was peripheral blood. The receptor comes from a woman in her forties or fifties with acute or convalescent COVID-19. V and J are TRBV2 and TRBJ1-2; the D is unclear. In DNA, the CDR3 is TGTGCCAGCAGCCAGAACTATGGCTACACCTTC. Amino acids: CASSQNYGYTF.